This entry lists 32 T cell receptor beta chains sequenced from one sample in a study of blood T cell repertoires in COVID-19. Produced via immunoSEQ multiplex PCR; TCRdb's table is partial and in-frame only. This sample has around 220,000 clones; roughly four fifths occur once, and the top ten carry over 6.5%. Specimen: peripheral blood. The receptors derive from an elderly woman with COVID-19, enrolled during active disease.

The chain combines TRBV2 with TRBJ2-2; TRBD2 matches 10 bases. This CDR3 is 15 amino acids long. The junction had 6 bases not matched to a gene; V was cut back by 4 bases and J by 7 bases. The germline CDR1 and CDR2 sequences are SNHLY and FYNNEI. CDR3 sequence: CASSALAGRVGELFF. CDR3 nucleotide sequence: TGTGCCAGCAGTGCACTAGCGGGGCGTGTCGGGGAGCTGTTTTTT.

The chain combines TRBV5-4 with TRBJ2-1; D is unresolved. V was cut by 4 bases and J by 2 bases, with 13 bases left in between. This CDR3 has 15 amino acids. The germline V gene encodes CDR1 SGHNT and CDR2 YYREEE (reference sequence). CDR3 region: CASSAGGNPYNEQFF. The DNA for the CDR3 is TGTGCCAGCAGCGCCGGTGGTAATCCCTACAATGAGCAGTTCTTC. The variable domain in full, completed from reference TRBV5-4 and TRBJ2-1, reads ETGVTQSPTHLIKTRGQQVTLRCSSQSGHNTVSWYQQALGQGPQFIFQYYREEENGRGNFPPRFSGLQFPNYSSELNVNALELDDSALYLCASSAGGNPYNEQFFGPGTRLTVL.

A single count supports this clone. The rearrangement uses TRBV9 and TRBJ2-1; D possibly corresponds to TRBD1 (6 bases). Germline lookup yields CDR1 SGDLS and CDR2 YYNGEE. The CDR3 has 16 residues. V lost 2 bases to trimming and J lost 1 base, with 13 bases between them. The CDR3 here is CASSVHPQGSYNEQFF. CDR3 DNA sequence: TGTGCCAGCAGCGTCCACCCCCAGGGGTCCTACAATGAGCAGTTCTTC.

The chain couples TRBV3-1 (or the pseudogene TRBV3-2) to TRBJ1-2; D gene ambiguous. Between the trimmed V and J ends, which lost 4 bases and 7 bases, there was a span of 10 bases. CDR1 and CDR2 from the germline V gene are LGHDT and YNNKEL (reference sequence). The CDR3 extends over 12 amino acids. The CDR3 DNA sequence: TGTGCCAGCAGCCTCCAGGAAGGTGGCTACACCTTC. Protein sequence: CASSLQEGGYTF.

The chain recombines TRBV28 with TRBJ2-5, with D possibly TRBD1 on 7 matching bases. Trimming cost V 2 bases and J 5 bases, with 15 bases left between them. The CDR3 totals 15 residues. Germline-derived CDR1 and CDR2 are MDHEN and SYDVKM. The CDR3, as DNA: TGTGCCAGCAGTTTAGGCGGGACAGCCTGGGAGACCCAGTACTTC. It yields the protein CASSLGGTAWETQYF.

The rearrangement joins TRBV5-1 to TRBJ2-3; D is undetermined. CDR1 and CDR2 from the germline V gene are SGHRS and YFSETQ. There are 17 residues in the CDR3. The V end was cut by 2 bases, the J end by 2 bases, with 18 bases between. The CDR3, as DNA: TGCGCCAGCAGCTTTAAGGCGACGACTGAGCCCACAGATACGCAGTATTTT. It translates to CASSFKATTEPTDTQYF.

The genes are TRBV19 and TRBJ2-3, with a tentative D call TRBD2 (6 bases). The CDR3 spans 14 residues. V lost 7 bases, J lost 11 bases, and 22 bases lay in between. Germline V gene data show CDR1 as LNHDA and CDR2 as SQIVND (reference sequence). The CDR3 sequence is CASTPGSGTGGQYF. The CDR3 DNA reads TGTGCCAGTACACCCGGCAGCGGAACCGGGGGGCAGTATTTT.

The chain carries TRBV27 and TRBJ1-2; D might be TRBD1 (6 bases). V shed 5 bases and J shed 7 bases, with 17 bases lying between them. CDR1 is MNHEY and CDR2 is SMNVEV in the germline V gene (reference sequence). This CDR3 has 14 amino acids. CDR3 sequence reads: CASSPTGLSGGYTF. The CDR3 region has the DNA TGTGCCAGCAGTCCCACAGGGCTCTCGGGTGGCTACACCTTC.

The chain recombines TRBV28 with TRBJ1-2; 8 positions agree with TRBD1. This CDR3 comprises 16 residues. Germline CDR1 MDHEN, CDR2 SYDVKM. J was trimmed by 4 bases and V by 5 bases; bases with no gene match: 12. CDR3 sequence: CASSPAAEQGVYGYTF. The CDR3 DNA sequence: TGTGCCAGCAGTCCGGCCGCCGAACAGGGGGTCTATGGCTACACCTTC.

This clone was observed a single time. This rearrangement joins TRBV24-1 to TRBJ2-1; 9 nucleotides agree with TRBD2. V was clipped by 3 bases and J by 2 bases; unmatched bases: 7. The CDR3 totals 17 residues. Germline CDR1 is KGHDR and CDR2 is SFDVKD. The CDR3 DNA reads TGTGCCACCAGTGATCTGGCTAGCGGGACGGCCTACAATGAGCAGTTCTTC. Its translation is CATSDLASGTAYNEQFF.

V and J are TRBV28 and TRBJ1-4; D is unclear. CDR1 MDHEN and CDR2 SYDVKM come from the germline V gene. This CDR3 has 12 residues. V was cut by 7 bases and J by 3 bases, with 6 bases left in between. The CDR3: CASKPPNEKLFF. For the CDR3, the DNA is TGTGCCAGCAAGCCACCTAATGAAAAACTGTTTTTT.

The chain employs TRBV18 and TRBJ1-1, with D possibly being TRBD1 (6 bases). The CDR3 has 15 residues. The germline V and J ends were trimmed by 1 base and 5 bases, with 14 bases remaining between them. Germline-derived CDR1 and CDR2 are KGHSH and LQKENI. Here the CDR3 reads CASSPRRTAGTEAFF. As DNA, the CDR3 is TGTGCCAGCTCACCACGGCGGACAGCGGGGACTGAAGCTTTCTTT. Filled out from reference TRBV18 and TRBJ1-1, the complete variable domain reads NAGVMQNPRHLVRRRGQEARLRCSPMKGHSHVYWYRQLPEEGLKFMVYLQKENIIDESGMPKERFSAEFPKEGPSILRIQQVVRGDSAAYFCASSPRRTAGTEAFFGQGTRLTVV.

This clone was detected a few times. The J gene is TRBJ2-7, the V gene TRBV11-2; 9 bases are shared with TRBD2. V was pared by 1 base and J by 2 bases, with 3 bases of the junction left unmatched. CDR1 and CDR2 from the germline V gene are SGHAT and FQNNGV. The CDR3 consists of 15 residues. The CDR3 bases are TGTGCCAGCAGCTTAGTTGCGGGGGGGACCTACGAGCAGTACTTC. It yields the protein CASSLVAGGTYEQYF. The complete variable domain, with remaining parts taken from reference TRBV11-2 and TRBJ2-7, reads EAGVAQSPRYKIIEKRQSVAFWCNPISGHATLYWYQQILGQGPKLLIQFQNNGVVDDSQLPKDRFSAERLKGVDSTLKIQPAKLEDSAVYLCASSLVAGGTYEQYFGPGTRLTVT.

This chain joins TRBV6-1 and TRBJ1-1; a possible D gene is TRBD1 (6 bases). Germline V CDR1 and CDR2: MNHNS, SASEGT. V was shortened by 4 bases and J by 0 bases, with 15 bases between the two germline ends. The CDR3 is 16 residues long. The CDR3 DNA follows: TGTGCCAGCAGTGTCTACAGGGTGGAGGTGAACACTGAAGCTTTCTTT. Translation: CASSVYRVEVNTEAFF.

The chain has TRBV6-5 and TRBJ1-5; weak D call: TRBD1 (6 bases). Trimming cost V 6 bases and J 6 bases, with 15 bases left between them. Looked up from germline, CDR1 is MNHEY and CDR2 is SVGAGI. The CDR3 loop spans 14 amino acids. CDR3 amino acids: CASSRTVRVQPQHF. CDR3 nucleotide sequence: TGTGCCAGCAGCCGGACAGTACGGGTTCAGCCCCAGCATTTT.

This chain links TRBV5-4 with TRBJ2-2; tentative D call: TRBD1 (6 bases). V gave up 0 bases and J gave up 7 bases, with 10 bases separating them. This CDR3 has 14 residues. Germline CDR1 SGHNT, CDR2 YYREEE (reference sequence). The CDR3 DNA reads TGTGCCAGCAGCTTGGAGCAGGGGTACGGGGAGCTGTTTTTT. The encoded protein is CASSLEQGYGELFF.

V and J are TRBV7-3 and TRBJ1-1; D is uncertain. Germline CDR1 is SGHTA and CDR2 is FQGTGA. Trimming cost V 5 bases and J 4 bases, with 14 bases left between them. This CDR3 has 14 amino acids. CDR3 nucleotides: TGTGCCAGCAGCAACCTTGGCGGGCTCACTGAAGCTTTCTTT. This sequence encodes CASSNLGGLTEAFF.

The chain has TRBV7-3 and TRBJ2-2; tentative D call: TRBD1 (7 bases). The germline gives CDR1 SGHTA, CDR2 FQGTGA. The CDR3 is 16 amino acids. V was cut by 3 bases and J by 0 bases, with 11 bases left in between. The CDR3 reads CASSLQGGANTGELFF. CDR3 DNA: TGTGCCAGCAGCTTGCAGGGGGGCGCGAACACCGGGGAGCTGTTTTTT.

The chain uses TRBV3-1 (or the pseudogene TRBV3-2) and TRBJ2-2; TRBD2 is a possible D gene (5 bases). There are 14 residues in the CDR3. V was shortened by 8 bases and J by 2 bases, with 12 bases between the two germline ends. CDR1 is LGHDT, CDR2 YNNKEL, per germline (reference sequence). CDR3 in amino acids: CASREGPNTGELFF. Here the CDR3 DNA reads TGTGCCAGCCGCGAGGGCCCTAACACCGGGGAGCTGTTTTTT.

The rearrangement joins TRBV4-1 to TRBJ2-1; TRBD2 aligns across 13 bases. The CDR3 totals 20 residues. Trimming at V came to 3 bases and at J to 0 bases, leaving 11 bases not matched to a gene. CDR1 is MGHRA, CDR2 YSYEKL, per germline. As DNA, the CDR3 is TGCGCCAGCAGCCACTCACCCGGACTAGCGGGAGACTCCTCCTACAATGAGCAGTTCTTC. It yields the protein CASSHSPGLAGDSSYNEQFF.

This clone was picked up a small number of times. The chain has TRBV9 and TRBJ2-3; 10 bases are shared with TRBD2. V was pared by 4 bases and J by 3 bases, with 8 bases of the junction left unmatched. The germline gives CDR1 SGDLS, CDR2 YYNGEE. This CDR3 comprises 16 residues. The CDR3, as DNA: TGTGCCAGCAGCTTAAGCGGGGGACTAGCGACAGATACGCAGTATTTT. As protein: CASSLSGGLATDTQYF.

This chain joins TRBV21-1 and TRBJ1-1; TRBD1 is the table's D call and was not checked against the DNA. TRBV21-1 corresponds to a pseudogene. The CDR3 is made up of 15 amino acids. CDR3 nucleotide sequence: TGTGCCAGCAGCAAAGCGGGGACAGGTAACACTGAAGCTTTCTTT. It specifies CASSKAGTGNTEAFF.

V and J are TRBV9 and TRBJ1-5; a possible D gene is TRBD1 (6 bases). Germline CDR1 reads SGDLS; CDR2 reads YYNGEE. V lost 7 bases and J 4 bases, leaving 18 bases between the germline ends. The CDR3 runs to 15 residues. CDR3 protein: CASRGGGGTNQPQHF. In DNA, the CDR3 is TGTGCCAGCCGCGGGGGGGGCGGGACGAATCAGCCCCAGCATTTT.

V and J are TRBV2 and TRBJ1-2; TRBD1 is a possible D gene (6 bases). V lost 6 bases and J 11 bases, leaving 19 bases between the germline ends. CDR1 is SNHLY and CDR2 is FYNNEI in the germline V gene. The CDR3 extends over 13 amino acids. CDR3 sequence: CASSPRKDSSYTF. The CDR3 DNA reads as TGTGCCAGCAGCCCCCGTAAGGACAGTTCATACACCTTC.

This rearrangement joins TRBV4-1 to TRBJ1-1; D remains ambiguous. Trimming stripped 1 base from V and 5 bases from J, with 11 bases between. The CDR3 loop spans 14 amino acids. Germline CDR1 reads MGHRA; CDR2 reads YSYEKL. CDR3 coding DNA: TGCGCCAGCAGCCAAGTGACGCCGGGGACTGAAGCTTTCTTT. Translating gives CASSQVTPGTEAFF.

The genes are TRBV18 and TRBJ1-5; D gene ambiguous. CDR1 and CDR2 from the germline V gene are KGHSH and LQKENI. The CDR3 consists of 14 residues. Deletions cut 2 bases from V and 3 bases from J, with 8 bases between. The CDR3 DNA sequence: TGTGCCAGCTCACCAGGGGAGTACAATCAGCCCCAGCATTTT. Amino acid sequence: CASSPGEYNQPQHF.

The chain is built from TRBV7-9 and TRBJ1-1; 7 positions agree with TRBD1. The germline V gene encodes CDR1 SEHNR and CDR2 FQNEAQ (reference sequence). V was clipped by 5 bases and J by 4 bases; unmatched bases: 4. The length of the CDR3 is 13 residues. In DNA, the CDR3 is TGTGCCAGCAGCGTAAACAGGGGCACTGAAGCTTTCTTT. It is translated as CASSVNRGTEAFF.

The V and J genes are TRBV3-1 (or the pseudogene TRBV3-2) and TRBJ1-1; no reliable D call. This CDR3 region has 15 residues. Per the germline V gene, CDR1 is LGHDT and CDR2 is YNNKEL (reference sequence). Trimming left V 1 base short and J 0 bases short, with 9 bases between. The chain's CDR3 is CASSQGGGLNTEAFF. The DNA of the CDR3 is TGTGCCAGCAGCCAAGGGGGAGGGTTGAACACTGAAGCTTTCTTT.

The chain uses TRBV25-1 and TRBJ1-2; D is uncertain. The V and J ends lost 3 bases and 2 bases respectively, with 19 bases between them. Per the germline V gene, CDR1 is MGHDK and CDR2 is SYGVNS. The CDR3 runs to 17 residues. The CDR3 protein is CASSEPGTPSTNYGYTF. CDR3 nucleotides: TGTGCCAGCAGTGAGCCAGGCACACCTTCAACCAACTATGGCTACACCTTC.

This chain connects TRBV5-5 to TRBJ2-1; 7 nucleotides line up with TRBD2. The CDR3 is made up of 15 amino acids. J was trimmed by 8 bases and V by 0 bases; bases with no gene match: 8. The germline gives CDR1 SGHKS, CDR2 YYEKEE (reference sequence). Here the CDR3 DNA reads TGTGCCAGCAGCTTGGGGGGGGAGGGCCTTGATGAGCAGTTCTTC. It specifies CASSLGGEGLDEQFF.

This clone was found a few times. The same CDR3 also results from other DNA sequences found in this sample. The rearrangement links TRBV6-5 to TRBJ1-2; D is perhaps TRBD1 (6 bases). The germline V gene has CDR1 MNHEY and CDR2 SVGAGI. V was shortened by 9 bases and J by 4 bases, with 12 bases between the two germline ends. The CDR3 is 12 residues long. The CDR3 loop reads CASRDRPYGYTF. The CDR3, as DNA: TGTGCCAGTCGTGACAGGCCCTATGGCTACACCTTC.

The chain combines TRBV5-6 with TRBJ2-4, with 7 bases that match TRBD2. CDR3 length: 17 amino acids. Germline V gene data show CDR1 as SGHDT and CDR2 as YYEEEE. Losses at the gene ends were 4 bases for V and 1 base for J; bases not matched to a gene: 11. This CDR3 is CASSDLGRTRAKNIQYF. The CDR3 DNA reads TGTGCCAGCAGCGACCTCGGGAGGACCAGGGCCAAAAACATTCAGTACTTC.